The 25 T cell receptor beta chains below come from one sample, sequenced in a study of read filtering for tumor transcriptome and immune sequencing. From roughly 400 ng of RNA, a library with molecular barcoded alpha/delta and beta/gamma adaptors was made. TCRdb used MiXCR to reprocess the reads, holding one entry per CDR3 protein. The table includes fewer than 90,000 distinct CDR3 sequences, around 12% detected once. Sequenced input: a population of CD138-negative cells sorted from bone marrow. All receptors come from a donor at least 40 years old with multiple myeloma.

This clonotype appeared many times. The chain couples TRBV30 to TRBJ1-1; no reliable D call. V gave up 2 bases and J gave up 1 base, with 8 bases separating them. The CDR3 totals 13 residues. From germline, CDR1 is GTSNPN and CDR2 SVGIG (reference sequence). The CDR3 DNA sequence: TGTGCCTGGAGTTCCGGGAGGAACACTGAAGCTTTCTTT. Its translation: CAWSSGRNTEAFF.

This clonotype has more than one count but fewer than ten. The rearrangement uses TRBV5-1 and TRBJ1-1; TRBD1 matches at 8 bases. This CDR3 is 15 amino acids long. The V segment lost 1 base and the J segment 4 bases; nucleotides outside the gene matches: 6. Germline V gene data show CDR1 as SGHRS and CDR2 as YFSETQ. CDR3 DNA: TGCGCCAGCAGCTTGATGCCGGGACAGGCCACTGAAGCTTTCTTT. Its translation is CASSLMPGQATEAFF.

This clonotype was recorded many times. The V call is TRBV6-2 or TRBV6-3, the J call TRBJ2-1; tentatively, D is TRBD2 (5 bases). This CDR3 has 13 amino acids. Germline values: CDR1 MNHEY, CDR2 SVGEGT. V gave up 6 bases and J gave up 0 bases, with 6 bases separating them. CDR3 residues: CASRGSSYNEQFF. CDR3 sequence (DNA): TGTGCCAGCAGGGGGAGCTCCTACAATGAGCAGTTCTTC.

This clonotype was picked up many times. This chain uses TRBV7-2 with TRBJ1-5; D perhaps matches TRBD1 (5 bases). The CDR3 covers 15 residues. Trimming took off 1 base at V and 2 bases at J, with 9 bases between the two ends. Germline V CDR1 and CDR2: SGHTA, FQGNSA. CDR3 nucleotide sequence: TGTGCCAGCAGCTTAGGGGGGTTTGGCAATCAGCCCCAGCATTTT. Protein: CASSLGGFGNQPQHF.

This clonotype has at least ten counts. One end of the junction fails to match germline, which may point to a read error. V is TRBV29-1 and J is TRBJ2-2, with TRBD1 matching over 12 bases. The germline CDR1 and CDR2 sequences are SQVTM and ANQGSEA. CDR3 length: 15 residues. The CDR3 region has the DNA TGCAGCGTTCCGGGACAGGGGGCGGGCACCGGGGAGCTGTCTTTT. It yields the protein CSVPGQGAGTGELSF.

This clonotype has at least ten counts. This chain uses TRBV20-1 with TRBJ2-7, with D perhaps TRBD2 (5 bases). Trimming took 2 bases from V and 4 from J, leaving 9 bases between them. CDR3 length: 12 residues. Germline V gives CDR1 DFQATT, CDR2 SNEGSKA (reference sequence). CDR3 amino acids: CSARSGLYEQYF. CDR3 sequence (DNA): TGCAGTGCTAGATCTGGACTGTACGAGCAGTACTTC.

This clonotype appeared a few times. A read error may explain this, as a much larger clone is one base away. The CDR3 DNA follows: TGTGCCAGCAGTTGGAGTCCGGGACTAGCGGGAGGATCGAACACCGGGGAGCTGATTTTT. Its protein is CASSWSPGLAGGSNTGELIF. The chain is built from TRBV6-2 or TRBV6-3 and TRBJ2-2, with 15 nucleotides matching TRBD2. The length of the CDR3 is 20 residues. Germline lookup yields CDR1 MNHEY and CDR2 SVGEGT.

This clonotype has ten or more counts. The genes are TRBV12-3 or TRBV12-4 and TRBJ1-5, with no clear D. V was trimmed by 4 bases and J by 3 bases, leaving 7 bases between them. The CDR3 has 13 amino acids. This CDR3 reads CASSYSFNQPQHF. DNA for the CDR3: TGTGCCAGCAGTTACAGCTTCAATCAGCCCCAGCATTTT.

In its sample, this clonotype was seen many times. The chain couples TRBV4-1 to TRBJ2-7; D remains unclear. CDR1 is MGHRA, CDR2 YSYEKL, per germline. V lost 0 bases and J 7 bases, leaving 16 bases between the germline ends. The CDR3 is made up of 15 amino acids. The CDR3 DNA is TGCGCCAGCAGCCAAGATATGGCAGAATCGGAAGAGCAGTACTTC. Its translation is CASSQDMAESEEQYF.

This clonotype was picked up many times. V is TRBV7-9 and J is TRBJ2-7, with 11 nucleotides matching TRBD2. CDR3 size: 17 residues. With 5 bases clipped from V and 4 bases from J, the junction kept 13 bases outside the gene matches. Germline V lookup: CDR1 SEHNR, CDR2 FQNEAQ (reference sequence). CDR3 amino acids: CASSLRSGTSGDYEQYF. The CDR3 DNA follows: TGTGCCAGCAGCCTTCGATCCGGGACTAGCGGCGATTACGAGCAGTACTTC.

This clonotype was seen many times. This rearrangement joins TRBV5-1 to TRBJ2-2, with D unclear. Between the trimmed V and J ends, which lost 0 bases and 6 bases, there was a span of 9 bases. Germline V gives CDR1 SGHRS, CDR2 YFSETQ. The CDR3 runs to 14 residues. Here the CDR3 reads CASSLEAVAGELFF. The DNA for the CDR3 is TGCGCCAGCAGCTTGGAAGCAGTGGCCGGGGAGCTGTTTTTT.

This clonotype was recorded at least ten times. DNA of the CDR3: TGCAGTGCTAGAGAAGGCGGATTCGACTCCTACGAGCAGTACTTC. Encoded protein: CSAREGGFDSYEQYF. The chain employs TRBV20-1 and TRBJ2-7; D gene uncertain. The CDR3 totals 15 residues. V was trimmed by 0 bases and J by 0 bases, leaving 12 bases between them. The V gene's germline CDR1 is DFQATT and CDR2 SNEGSKA (reference sequence).

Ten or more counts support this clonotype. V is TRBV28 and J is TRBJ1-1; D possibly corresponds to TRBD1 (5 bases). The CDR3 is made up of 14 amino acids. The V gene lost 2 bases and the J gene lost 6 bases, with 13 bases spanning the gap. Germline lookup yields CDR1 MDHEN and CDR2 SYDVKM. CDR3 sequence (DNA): TGTGCCAGCAGTTTAAGGCCAGGGAGCGCTGAAGCTTTCTTT. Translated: CASSLRPGSAEAFF.

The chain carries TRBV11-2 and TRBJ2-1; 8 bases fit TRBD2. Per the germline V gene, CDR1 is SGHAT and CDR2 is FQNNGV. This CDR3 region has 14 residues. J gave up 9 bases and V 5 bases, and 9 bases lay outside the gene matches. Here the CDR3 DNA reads TGTGCCAGCAGCGGAGCGGGAGACGGGAGTGAGCAGTTCTTC. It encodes CASSGAGDGSEQFF.

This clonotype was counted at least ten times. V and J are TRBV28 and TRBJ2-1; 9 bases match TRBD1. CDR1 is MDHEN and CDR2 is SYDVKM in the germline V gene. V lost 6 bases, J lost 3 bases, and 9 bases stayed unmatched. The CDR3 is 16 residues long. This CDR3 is CASRATGGADYNEQFF. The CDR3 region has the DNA TGTGCCAGCAGAGCTACAGGGGGCGCCGACTACAATGAGCAGTTCTTC.

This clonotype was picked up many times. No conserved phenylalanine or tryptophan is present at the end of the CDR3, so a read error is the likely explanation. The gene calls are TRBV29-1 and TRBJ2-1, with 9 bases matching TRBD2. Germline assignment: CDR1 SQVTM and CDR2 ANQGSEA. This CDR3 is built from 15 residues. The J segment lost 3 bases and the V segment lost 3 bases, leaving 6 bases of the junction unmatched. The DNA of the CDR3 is TGCAGCGTTGATCTAGCGGGAAAGTTCTACAATGAGCAGTTCTCC. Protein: CSVDLAGKFYNEQFS.

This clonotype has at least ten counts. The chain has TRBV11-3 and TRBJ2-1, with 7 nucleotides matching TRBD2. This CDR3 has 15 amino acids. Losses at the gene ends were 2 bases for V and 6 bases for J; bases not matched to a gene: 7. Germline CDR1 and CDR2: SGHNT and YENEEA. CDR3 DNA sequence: TGTGCCAGCAGCTTACTAACTAGCGTTCCCAATGAGCAGTTCTTC. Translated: CASSLLTSVPNEQFF.

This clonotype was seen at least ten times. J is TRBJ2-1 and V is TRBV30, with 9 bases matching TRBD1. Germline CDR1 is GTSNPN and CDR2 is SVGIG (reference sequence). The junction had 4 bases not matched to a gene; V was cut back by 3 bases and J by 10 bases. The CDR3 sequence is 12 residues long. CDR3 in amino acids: CAWRTGGGEQFF. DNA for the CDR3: TGTGCCTGGAGAACAGGGGGCGGAGAGCAGTTCTTC.

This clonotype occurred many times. CDR3 residues: CASSPDGGTEAFF. Here the CDR3 DNA reads TGTGCCAGCAGCCCGGACGGGGGCACTGAAGCTTTCTTT. The chain joins TRBV12-3 or TRBV12-4 to TRBJ1-1; D might be TRBD1 (5 bases). V lost 6 bases and J lost 4, with 12 bases in between. This CDR3 has 13 residues.

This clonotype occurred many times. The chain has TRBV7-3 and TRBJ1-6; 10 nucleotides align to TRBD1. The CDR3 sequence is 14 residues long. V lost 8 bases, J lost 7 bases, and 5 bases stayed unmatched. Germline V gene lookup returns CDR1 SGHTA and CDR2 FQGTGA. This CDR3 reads CASRQGAANSPLHF. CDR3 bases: TGTGCCAGCCGACAGGGGGCTGCGAATTCACCCCTCCACTTT.

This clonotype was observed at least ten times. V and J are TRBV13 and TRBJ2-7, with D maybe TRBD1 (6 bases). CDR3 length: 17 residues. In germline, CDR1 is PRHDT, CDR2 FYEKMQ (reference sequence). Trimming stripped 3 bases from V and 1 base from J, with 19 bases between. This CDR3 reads CASSFGPGETLSYEQYF. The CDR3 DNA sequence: TGTGCCAGCAGCTTTGGTCCAGGGGAAACACTTTCCTACGAGCAGTACTTC. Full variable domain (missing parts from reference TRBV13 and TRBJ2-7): AAGVIQSPRHLIKEKRETATLKCYPIPRHDTVYWYQQGPGQDPQFLISFYEKMQSDKGSIPDRFSAQQFSDYHSELNMSSLELGDSALYFCASSFGPGETLSYEQYFGPGTRLTVT.

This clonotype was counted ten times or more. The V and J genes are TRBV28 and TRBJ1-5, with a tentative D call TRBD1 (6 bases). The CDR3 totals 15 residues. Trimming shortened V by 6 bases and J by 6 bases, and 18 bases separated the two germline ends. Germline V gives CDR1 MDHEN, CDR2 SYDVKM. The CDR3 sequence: CASSALLGGAQPQHF. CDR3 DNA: TGTGCCAGCAGCGCCCTTTTAGGGGGTGCTCAGCCCCAGCATTTT.

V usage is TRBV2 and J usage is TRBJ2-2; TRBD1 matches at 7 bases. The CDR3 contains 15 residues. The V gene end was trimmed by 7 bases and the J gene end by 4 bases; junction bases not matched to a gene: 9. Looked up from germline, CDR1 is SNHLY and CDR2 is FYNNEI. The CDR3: CASTPRGRLTGELFF. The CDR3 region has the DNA TGTGCCAGCACCCCGAGGGGGCGGCTCACCGGGGAGCTGTTTTTT.

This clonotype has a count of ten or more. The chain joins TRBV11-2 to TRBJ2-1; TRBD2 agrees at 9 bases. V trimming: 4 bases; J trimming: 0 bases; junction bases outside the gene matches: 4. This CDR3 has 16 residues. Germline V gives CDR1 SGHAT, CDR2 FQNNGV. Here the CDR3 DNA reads TGTGCCAGCAGCTCCCTTAGCGGGAGCTCCTACAATGAGCAGTTCTTC. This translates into CASSSLSGSSYNEQFF.

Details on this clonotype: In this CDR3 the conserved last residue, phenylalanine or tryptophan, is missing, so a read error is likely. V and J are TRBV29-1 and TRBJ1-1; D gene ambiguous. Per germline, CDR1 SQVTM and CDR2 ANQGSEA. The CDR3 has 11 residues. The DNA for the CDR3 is TGCTGCGCTGAGGCGGGCACTGAAGCTTTCTCT. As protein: CCAEAGTEAFS.